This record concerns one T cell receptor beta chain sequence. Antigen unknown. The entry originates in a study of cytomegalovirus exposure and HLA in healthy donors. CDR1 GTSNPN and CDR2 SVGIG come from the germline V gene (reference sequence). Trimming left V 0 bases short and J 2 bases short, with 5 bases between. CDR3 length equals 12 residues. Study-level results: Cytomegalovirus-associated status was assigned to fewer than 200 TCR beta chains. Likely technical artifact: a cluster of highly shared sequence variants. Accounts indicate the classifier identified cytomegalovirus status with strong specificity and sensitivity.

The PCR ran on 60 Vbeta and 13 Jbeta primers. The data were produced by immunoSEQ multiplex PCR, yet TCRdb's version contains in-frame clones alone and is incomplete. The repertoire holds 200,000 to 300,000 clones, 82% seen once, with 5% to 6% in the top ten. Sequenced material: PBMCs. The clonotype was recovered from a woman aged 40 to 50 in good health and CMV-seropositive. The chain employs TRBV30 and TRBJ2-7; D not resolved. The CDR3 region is CAWSVLPYEQYF. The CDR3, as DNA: TGTGCCTGGAGTGTACTTCCCTACGAGCAGTACTTC.